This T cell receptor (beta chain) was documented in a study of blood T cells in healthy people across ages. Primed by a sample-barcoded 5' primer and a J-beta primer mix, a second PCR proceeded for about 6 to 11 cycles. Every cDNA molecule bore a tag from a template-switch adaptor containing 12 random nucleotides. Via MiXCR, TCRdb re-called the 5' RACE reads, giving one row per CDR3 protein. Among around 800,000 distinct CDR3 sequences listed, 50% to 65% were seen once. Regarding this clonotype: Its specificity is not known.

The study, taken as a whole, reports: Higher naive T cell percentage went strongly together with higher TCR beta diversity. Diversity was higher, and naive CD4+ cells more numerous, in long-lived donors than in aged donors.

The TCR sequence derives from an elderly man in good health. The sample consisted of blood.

The CDR3 region is CASRTGTGGMDTQYF. CDR3 DNA: TGTGCCAGCAGAACCGGGACAGGGGGTATGGATACGCAGTATTTT. V usage is TRBV12-3 or TRBV12-4 and J usage is TRBJ2-3; 11 nucleotides line up with TRBD1. The CDR3 sequence is 15 residues long. V gave up 6 bases and J gave up 6 bases; unmatched junction bases: 8.